This T cell receptor beta chain was identified during a study of immune cell composition in non-small cell lung cancer. The wider study: Lung adenocarcinoma or squamous carcinoma made up most tumours.

As concerns this clone: Its target is not known.

Germline CDR1 SGHDT, CDR2 YYEEEE. The CDR3 extends over 12 amino acids. V was trimmed by 2 bases and J by 1 base, leaving 3 bases between them. Produced via immunoSEQ multiplex PCR; TCRdb's table is partial and in-frame only. The table has roughly 4,000 clones, about 80% seen once. Study results and limitations: Squamous lung tumours showed higher top 10 clone scores and clonality than adenocarcinomas. Clones >0.5% enriched in tumour were rarer in adenocarcinoma (around 35%) than squamous (approximately 80%).

Sequenced material: lung tumor tissue. The receptor was isolated from a human donor with non-small cell lung cancer. V and J are TRBV5-6 and TRBJ1-1; no firm D call. The CDR3 loop is CASSFRNTEAFF. The DNA of the CDR3 is TGTGCCAGCAGCTTCAGGAACACTGAAGCTTTCTTT.